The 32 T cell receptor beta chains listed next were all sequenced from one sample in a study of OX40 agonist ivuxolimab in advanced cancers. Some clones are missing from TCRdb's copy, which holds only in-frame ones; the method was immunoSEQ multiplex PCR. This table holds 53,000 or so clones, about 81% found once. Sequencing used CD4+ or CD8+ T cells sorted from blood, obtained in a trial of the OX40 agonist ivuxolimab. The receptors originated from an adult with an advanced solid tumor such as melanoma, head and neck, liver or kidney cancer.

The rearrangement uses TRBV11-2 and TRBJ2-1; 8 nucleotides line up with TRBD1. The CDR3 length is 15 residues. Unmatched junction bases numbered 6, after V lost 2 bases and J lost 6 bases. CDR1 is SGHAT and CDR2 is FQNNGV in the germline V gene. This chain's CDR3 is CASSLLWGQVNEQFF. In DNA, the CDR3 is TGTGCCAGCAGCTTACTATGGGGACAGGTCAATGAGCAGTTCTTC.

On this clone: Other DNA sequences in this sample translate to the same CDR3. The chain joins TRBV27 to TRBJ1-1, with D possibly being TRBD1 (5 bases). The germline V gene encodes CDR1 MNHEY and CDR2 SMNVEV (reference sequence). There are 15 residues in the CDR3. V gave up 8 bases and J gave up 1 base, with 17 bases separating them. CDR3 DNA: TGTGCCAGCTACCCTCGGACGGGGCGGAACACTGAAGCTTTCTTT. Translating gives CASYPRTGRNTEAFF.

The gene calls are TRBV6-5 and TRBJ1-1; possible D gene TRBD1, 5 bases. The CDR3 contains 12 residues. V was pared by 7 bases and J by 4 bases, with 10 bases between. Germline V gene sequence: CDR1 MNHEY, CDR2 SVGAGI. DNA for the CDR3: TGTGCCAGCATGGGGAGGGGCACTGAAGCTTTCTTT. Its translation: CASMGRGTEAFF.

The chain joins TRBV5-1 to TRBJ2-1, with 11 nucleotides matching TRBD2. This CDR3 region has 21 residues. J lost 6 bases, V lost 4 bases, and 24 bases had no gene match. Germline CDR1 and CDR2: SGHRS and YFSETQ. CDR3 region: CASSPGRRPGGSGRAVNEQFF. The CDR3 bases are TGCGCCAGCAGCCCGGGCCGCAGACCTGGCGGTAGCGGGAGGGCCGTCAATGAGCAGTTCTTC.

The CDR3 loop is CASSQGIRVSGANVLTF. The CDR3 DNA is TGCGCCAGCAGCCAGGGAATTCGGGTCTCTGGGGCCAACGTCCTGACTTTC. V usage is TRBV4-1 and J usage is TRBJ2-6; D not certain. Per the germline V gene, CDR1 is MGHRA and CDR2 is YSYEKL. The CDR3 extends over 17 amino acids. V was cut by 3 bases and J by 0 bases, with 12 bases left in between.

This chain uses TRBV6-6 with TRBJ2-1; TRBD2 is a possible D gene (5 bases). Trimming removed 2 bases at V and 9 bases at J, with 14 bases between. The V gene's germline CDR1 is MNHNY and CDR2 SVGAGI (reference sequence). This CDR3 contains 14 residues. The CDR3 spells CASSYPAGMGEQFF. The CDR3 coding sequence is TGTGCCAGCAGTTACCCCGCCGGGATGGGTGAGCAGTTCTTC.

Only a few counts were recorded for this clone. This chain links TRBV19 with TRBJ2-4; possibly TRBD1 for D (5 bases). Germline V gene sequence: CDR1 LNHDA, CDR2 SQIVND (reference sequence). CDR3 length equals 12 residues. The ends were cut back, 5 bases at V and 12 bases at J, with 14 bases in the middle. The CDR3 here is CASSPQGADQYF. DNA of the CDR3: TGTGCCAGTAGTCCCCAGGGCGCGGATCAGTACTTC.

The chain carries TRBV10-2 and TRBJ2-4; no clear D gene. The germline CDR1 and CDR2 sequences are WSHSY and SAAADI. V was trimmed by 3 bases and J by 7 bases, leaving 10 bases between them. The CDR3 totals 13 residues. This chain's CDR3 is CASSDPGGNIQYF. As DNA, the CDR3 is TGCGCCAGCAGTGACCCGGGTGGGAACATTCAGTACTTC.

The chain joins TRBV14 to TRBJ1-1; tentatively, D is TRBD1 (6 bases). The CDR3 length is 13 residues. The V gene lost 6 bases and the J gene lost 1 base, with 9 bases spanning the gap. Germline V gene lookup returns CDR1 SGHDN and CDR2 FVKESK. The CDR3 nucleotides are TGTGCCAGCAGTCGACAGGCGAACACTGAAGCTTTCTTT. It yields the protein CASSRQANTEAFF.

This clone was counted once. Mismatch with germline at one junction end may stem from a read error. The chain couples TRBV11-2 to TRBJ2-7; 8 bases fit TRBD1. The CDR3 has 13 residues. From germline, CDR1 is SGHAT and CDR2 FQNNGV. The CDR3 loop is CASSLEYWDRRNF. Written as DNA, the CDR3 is TGTGCCAGCAGCTTAGAGTATTGGGACAGGAGGAACTTC.

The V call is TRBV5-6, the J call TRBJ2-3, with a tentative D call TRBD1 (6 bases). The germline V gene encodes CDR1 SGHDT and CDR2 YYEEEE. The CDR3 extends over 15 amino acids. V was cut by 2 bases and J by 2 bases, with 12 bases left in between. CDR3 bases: TGTGCCAGCAGCTTCCCGGGACAACTCACAGATACGCAGTATTTT. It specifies CASSFPGQLTDTQYF.

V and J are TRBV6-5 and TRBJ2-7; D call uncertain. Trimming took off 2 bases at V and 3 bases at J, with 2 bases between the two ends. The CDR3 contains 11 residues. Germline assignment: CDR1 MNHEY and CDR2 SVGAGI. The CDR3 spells CASSYNYEQYF. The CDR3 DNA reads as TGTGCCAGCAGTTACAACTACGAGCAGTACTTC.

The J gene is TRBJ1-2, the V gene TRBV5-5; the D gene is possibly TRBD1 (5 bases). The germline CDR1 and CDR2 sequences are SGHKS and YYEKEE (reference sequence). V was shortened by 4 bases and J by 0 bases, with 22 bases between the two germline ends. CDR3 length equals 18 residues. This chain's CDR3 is CASSPGDGPGKANYGYTF. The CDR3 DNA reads TGTGCCAGCAGCCCGGGGGACGGGCCAGGGAAAGCTAACTATGGCTACACCTTC.

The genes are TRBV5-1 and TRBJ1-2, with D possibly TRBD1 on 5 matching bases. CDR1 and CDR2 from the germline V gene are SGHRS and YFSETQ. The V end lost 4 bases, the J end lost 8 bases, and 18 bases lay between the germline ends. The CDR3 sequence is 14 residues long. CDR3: CASSRDPGSGGYTF. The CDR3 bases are TGCGCCAGCAGCCGGGACCCGGGGTCGGGGGGCTACACCTTC.

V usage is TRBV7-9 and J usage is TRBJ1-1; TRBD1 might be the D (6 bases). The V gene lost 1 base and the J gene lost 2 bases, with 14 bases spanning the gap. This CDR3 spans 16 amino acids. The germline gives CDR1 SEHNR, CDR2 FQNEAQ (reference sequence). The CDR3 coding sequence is TGTGCCAGCAGCTTAGGTTTCGCAGGGGCAAACACTGAAGCTTTCTTT. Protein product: CASSLGFAGANTEAFF.

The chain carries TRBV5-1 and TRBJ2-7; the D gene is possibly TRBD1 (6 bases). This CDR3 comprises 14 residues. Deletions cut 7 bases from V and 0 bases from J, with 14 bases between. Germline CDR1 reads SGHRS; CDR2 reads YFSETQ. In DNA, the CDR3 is TGCGCCAGCTCTGACAGGCCGGGCTCCTACGAGCAGTACTTC. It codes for CASSDRPGSYEQYF.

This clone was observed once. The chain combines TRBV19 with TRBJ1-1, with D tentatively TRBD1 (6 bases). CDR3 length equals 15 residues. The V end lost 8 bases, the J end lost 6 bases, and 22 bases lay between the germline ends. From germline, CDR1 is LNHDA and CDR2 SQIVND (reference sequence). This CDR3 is CASSTAGQGYAEAFF. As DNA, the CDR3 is TGTGCCAGTTCAACCGCGGGACAAGGATATGCTGAAGCTTTCTTT.

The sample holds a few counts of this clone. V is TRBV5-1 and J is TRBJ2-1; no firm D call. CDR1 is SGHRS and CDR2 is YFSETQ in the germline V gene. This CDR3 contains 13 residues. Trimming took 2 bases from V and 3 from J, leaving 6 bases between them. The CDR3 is CASSLDLYNEQFF. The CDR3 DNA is TGCGCCAGCAGCTTAGACCTCTACAATGAGCAGTTCTTC.

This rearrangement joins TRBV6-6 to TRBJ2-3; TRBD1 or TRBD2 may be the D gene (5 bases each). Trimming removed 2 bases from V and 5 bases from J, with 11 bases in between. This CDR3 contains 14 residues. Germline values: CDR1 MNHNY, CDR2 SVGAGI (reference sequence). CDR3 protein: CASSYRGVGDTQYF. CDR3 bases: TGTGCCAGCAGTTACCGGGGCGTAGGAGATACGCAGTATTTT.

CDR3 loop: CASSLSGQVETQYF. The CDR3 region has the DNA TGTGCCAGCAGCTTAAGCGGTCAAGTAGAGACCCAGTACTTC. The chain joins TRBV7-2 to TRBJ2-5; tentative D call: TRBD2 (5 bases). With 2 bases removed from V and 4 bases from J, the gap between germline ends came to 11 bases. The CDR3 consists of 14 residues. The germline CDR1 and CDR2 sequences are SGHTA and FQGNSA.

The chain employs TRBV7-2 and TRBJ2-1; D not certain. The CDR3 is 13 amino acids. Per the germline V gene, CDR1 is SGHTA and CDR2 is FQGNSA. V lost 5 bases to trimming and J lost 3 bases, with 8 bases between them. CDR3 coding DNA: TGTGCCAGCAGCCCCGAGATCTACAATGAGCAGTTCTTC. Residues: CASSPEIYNEQFF.

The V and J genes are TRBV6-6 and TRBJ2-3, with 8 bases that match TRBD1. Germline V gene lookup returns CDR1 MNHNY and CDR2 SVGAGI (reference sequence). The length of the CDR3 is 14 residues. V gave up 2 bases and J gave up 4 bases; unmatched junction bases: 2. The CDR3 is CASSYRQGSDTQYF. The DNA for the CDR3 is TGTGCCAGCAGTTACCGACAGGGGTCAGATACGCAGTATTTT.

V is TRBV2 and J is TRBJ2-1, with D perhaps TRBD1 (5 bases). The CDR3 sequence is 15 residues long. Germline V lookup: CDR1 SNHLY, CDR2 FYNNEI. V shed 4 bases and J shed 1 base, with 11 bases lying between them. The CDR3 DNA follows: TGTGCCAGCAGTGGACAGTTCGGGTCCTACAATGAGCAGTTCTTC. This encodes CASSGQFGSYNEQFF.

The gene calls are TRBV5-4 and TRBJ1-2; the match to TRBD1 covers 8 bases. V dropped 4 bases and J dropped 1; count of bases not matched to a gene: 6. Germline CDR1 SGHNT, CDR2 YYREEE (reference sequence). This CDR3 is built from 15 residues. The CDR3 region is CASSPGQGFNYGYTF. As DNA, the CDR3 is TGTGCCAGCAGCCCCGGACAGGGTTTTAACTATGGCTACACCTTC.

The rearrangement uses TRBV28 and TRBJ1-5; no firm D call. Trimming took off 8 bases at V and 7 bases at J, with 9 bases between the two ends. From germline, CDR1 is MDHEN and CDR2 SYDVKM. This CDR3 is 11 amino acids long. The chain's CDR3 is CASGSRQPQHF. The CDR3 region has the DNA TGTGCCAGCGGCTCTCGACAGCCCCAGCATTTT.

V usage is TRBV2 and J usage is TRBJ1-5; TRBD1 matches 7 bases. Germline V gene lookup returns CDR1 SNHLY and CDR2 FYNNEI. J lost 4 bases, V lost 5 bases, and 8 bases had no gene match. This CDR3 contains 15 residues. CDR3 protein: CASSKGGRGNQPQHF. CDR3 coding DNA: TGTGCCAGCAGTAAAGGGGGCCGAGGGAATCAGCCCCAGCATTTT.

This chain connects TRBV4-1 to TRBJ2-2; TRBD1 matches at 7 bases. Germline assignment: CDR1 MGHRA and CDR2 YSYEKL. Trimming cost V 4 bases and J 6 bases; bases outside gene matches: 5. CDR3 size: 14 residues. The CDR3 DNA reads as TGCGCCAGCAGCCCTATTACAGGGGCCGGGGAGCTGTTTTTT. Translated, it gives CASSPITGAGELFF.

The CDR3 nucleotides read TGCGCCAGCAGCTTGGCCCCCGGGACTAGCGGTAACAATGAGCAGTTCTTC. Its translation is CASSLAPGTSGNNEQFF. The rearrangement uses TRBV5-1 and TRBJ2-1; 11 nucleotides match TRBD2. The CDR3 has 17 residues. Germline V gene lookup returns CDR1 SGHRS and CDR2 YFSETQ. Losses at the gene ends were 0 bases for V and 5 bases for J; bases not matched to a gene: 7.

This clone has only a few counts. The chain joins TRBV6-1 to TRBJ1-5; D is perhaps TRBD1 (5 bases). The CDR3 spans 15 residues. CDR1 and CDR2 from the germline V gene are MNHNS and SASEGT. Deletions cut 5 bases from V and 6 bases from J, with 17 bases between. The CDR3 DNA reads TGTGCCAGCAGTTCCCTGACAGTTAGCGGTCAGCCCCAGCATTTT. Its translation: CASSSLTVSGQPQHF.

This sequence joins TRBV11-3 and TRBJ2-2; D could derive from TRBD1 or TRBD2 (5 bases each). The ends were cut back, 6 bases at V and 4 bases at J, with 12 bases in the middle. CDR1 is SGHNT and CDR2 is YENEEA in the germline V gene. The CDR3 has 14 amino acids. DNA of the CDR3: TGTGCCAGCAGTACCGGGACCCTCACCGGGGAGCTGTTTTTT. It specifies CASSTGTLTGELFF. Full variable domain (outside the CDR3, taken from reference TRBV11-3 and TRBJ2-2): EAGVVQSPRYKIIEKKQPVAFWCNPISGHNTLYWYLQNLGQGPELLIRYENEEAVDDSQLPKDRFSAERLKGVDSTLKIQPAELGDSAVYLCASSTGTLTGELFFGEGSRLTVL.

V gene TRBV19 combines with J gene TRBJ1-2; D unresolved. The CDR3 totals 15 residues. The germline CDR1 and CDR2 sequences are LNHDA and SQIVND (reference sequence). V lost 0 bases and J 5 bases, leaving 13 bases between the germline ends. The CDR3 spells CASSIDEGKIYGYTF. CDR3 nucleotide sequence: TGTGCCAGTAGTATAGATGAAGGGAAGATATATGGCTACACCTTC.

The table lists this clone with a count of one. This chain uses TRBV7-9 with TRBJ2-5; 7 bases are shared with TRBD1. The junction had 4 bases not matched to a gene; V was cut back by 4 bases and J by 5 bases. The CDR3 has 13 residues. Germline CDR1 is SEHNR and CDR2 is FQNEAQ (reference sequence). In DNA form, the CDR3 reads TGTGCCAGCAGCTCGGGACAGTTCGAGACCCAGTACTTC. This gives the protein CASSSGQFETQYF. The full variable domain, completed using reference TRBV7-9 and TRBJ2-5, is DTGVSQNPRHKITKRGQNVTFRCDPISEHNRLYWYRQTLGQGPEFLTYFQNEAQLEKSRLLSDRFSAERPKGSFSTLEIQRTEQGDSAMYLCASSSGQFETQYFGPGTRLLVL.